The present T cell receptor (beta chain) was sequenced within a study of CD8 T cells in ankylosing spondylitis. Whole-study results and caveats: Ankylosing spondylitis blood seemed to carry a telltale TCR beta motif made of roughly eight highly homologous variants. In reactive arthritis synovial fluid and blood, some motif variants had been reported before. Significant enrichment of disease-linked clones was reportedly seen in matched ankylosing spondylitis synovial fluid.

V dropped 3 bases and J dropped 2 bases, with 11 bases sitting between them. Germline values: CDR1 SGHTA, CDR2 FQGNSA. The CDR3 extends over 14 amino acids. As for this clonotype: Its antigen is unknown.

Quantitative 5'-RACE with molecular barcodes generated TCR beta libraries. TCRdb used MiXCR to reprocess the 5' RACE reads, holding one entry per CDR3 protein. The sample yields almost 400,000 distinct CDR3 sequences, approximately 20% seen once. The J gene is TRBJ2-7, the V gene TRBV7-2; D gene uncertain. Material for sequencing was blood, either unsorted or a sorted T cell fraction (not recorded which). The sequence was obtained from a male donor with ankylosing spondylitis. CDR3 DNA sequence: TGTGCCAGCAGCTTGACCCTAGGCCCCTACGAGCAGTACTTC. Residues: CASSLTLGPYEQYF.